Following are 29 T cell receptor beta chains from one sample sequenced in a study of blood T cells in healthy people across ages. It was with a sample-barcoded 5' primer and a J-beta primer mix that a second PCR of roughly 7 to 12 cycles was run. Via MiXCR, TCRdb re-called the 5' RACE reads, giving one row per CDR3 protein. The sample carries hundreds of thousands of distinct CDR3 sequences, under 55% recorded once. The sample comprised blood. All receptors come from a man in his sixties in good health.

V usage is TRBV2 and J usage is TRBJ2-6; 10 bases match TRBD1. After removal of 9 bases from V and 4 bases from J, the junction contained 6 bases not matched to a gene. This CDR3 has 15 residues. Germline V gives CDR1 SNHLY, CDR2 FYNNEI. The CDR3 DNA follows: TGTGCCAGGAGGGACAGGGGCTCAGGGGCCAACGTCCTGACTTTC. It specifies CARRDRGSGANVLTF.

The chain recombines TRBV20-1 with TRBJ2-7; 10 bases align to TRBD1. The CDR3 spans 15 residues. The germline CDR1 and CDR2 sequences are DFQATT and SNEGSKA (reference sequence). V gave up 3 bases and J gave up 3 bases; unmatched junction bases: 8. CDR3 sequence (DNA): TGCAGTGCTAGTGCCAGGGGGACAGGGGTCTACGAGCAGTACTTC. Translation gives CSASARGTGVYEQYF.

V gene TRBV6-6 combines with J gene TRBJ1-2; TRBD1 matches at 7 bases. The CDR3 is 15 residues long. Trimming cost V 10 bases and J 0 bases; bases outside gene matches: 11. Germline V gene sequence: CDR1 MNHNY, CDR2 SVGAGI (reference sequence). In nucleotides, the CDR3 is TGTGCCACCGCAGGGGGAATGGGAGCTAACTATGGCTACACCTTC. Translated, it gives CATAGGMGANYGYTF.

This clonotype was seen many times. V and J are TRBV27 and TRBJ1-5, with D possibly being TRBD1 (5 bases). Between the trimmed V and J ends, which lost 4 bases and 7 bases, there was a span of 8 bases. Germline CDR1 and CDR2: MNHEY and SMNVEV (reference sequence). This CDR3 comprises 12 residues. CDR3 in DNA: TGTGCCAGCAGTTCTGGGGGGCAGCCCCAGCATTTT. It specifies CASSSGGQPQHF.

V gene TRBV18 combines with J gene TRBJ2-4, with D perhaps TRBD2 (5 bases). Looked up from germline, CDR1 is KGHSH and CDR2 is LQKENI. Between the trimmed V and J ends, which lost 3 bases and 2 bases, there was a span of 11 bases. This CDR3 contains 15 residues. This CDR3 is CASSPQAETKNIQYF. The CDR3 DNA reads TGTGCCAGCTCACCCCAAGCGGAGACCAAAAACATTCAGTACTTC.

CDR3: CSARDSEFSYNEQFF. DNA of the CDR3: TGCAGTGCTAGAGACTCCGAGTTCTCCTACAATGAGCAGTTCTTC. The J gene is TRBJ2-1, the V gene TRBV20-1, with unresolved D. Trimming left V 0 bases short and J 0 bases short, with 9 bases between. This CDR3 region has 15 residues. The germline V gene encodes CDR1 DFQATT and CDR2 SNEGSKA (reference sequence).

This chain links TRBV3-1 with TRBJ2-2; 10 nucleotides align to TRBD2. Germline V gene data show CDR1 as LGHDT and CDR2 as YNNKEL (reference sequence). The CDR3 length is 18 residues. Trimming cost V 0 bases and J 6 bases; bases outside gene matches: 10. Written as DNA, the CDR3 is TGTGCCAGCAGCCAAGATTGGTTAGCGGGGGGCCTGGCCGGGGAGCTGTTTTTT. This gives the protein CASSQDWLAGGLAGELFF.

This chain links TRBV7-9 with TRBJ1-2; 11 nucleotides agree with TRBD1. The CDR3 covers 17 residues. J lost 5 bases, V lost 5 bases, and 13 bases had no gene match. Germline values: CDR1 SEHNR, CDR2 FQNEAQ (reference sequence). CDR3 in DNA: TGTGCCAGCAGCGACCATAAATGGACAGGGGGCGGTTATGGCTACACCTTC. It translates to CASSDHKWTGGGYGYTF.

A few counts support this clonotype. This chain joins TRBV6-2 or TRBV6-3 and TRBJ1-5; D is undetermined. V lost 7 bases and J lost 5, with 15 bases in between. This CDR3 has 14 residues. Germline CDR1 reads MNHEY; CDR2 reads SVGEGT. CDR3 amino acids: CASIRTRGDQPQHF. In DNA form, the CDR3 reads TGTGCCAGCATTCGTACTCGTGGTGATCAGCCCCAGCATTTT.

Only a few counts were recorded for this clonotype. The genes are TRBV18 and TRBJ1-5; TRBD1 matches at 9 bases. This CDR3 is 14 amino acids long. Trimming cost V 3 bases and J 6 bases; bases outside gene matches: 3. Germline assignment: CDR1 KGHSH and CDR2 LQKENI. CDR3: CASSPDRGGQPQHF. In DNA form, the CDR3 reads TGTGCCAGCTCACCGGACAGGGGAGGTCAGCCCCAGCATTTT.

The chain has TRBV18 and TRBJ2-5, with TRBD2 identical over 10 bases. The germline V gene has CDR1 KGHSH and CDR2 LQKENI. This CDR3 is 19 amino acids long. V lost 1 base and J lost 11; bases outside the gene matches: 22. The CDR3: CASSPLAGGSWPNYNEQYF. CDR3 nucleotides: TGTGCCAGCTCACCACTAGCGGGGGGTAGTTGGCCTAACTACAATGAGCAGTACTTC.

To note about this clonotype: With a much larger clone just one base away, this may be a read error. CDR3 nucleotide sequence: TGCAGCGTCCTCCAGACTCTAGCGGGGGGCCTCTACAATGAGCAGTACTTC. This codes for CSVLQTLAGGLYNEQYF. The V gene is TRBV29-1, the J gene TRBJ2-7; 11 bases agree with TRBD2. V was pared by 6 bases and J by 7 bases, with 20 bases of the junction left unmatched. The germline V gene has CDR1 SQVTM and CDR2 ANQGSEA. The CDR3 has 17 residues.

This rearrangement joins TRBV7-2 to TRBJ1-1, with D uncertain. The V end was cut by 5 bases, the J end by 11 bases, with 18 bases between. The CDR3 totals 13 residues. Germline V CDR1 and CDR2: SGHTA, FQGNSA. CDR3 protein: CASSVGPASVAFF. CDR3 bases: TGTGCCAGCAGCGTAGGCCCTGCCTCCGTTGCTTTCTTT.

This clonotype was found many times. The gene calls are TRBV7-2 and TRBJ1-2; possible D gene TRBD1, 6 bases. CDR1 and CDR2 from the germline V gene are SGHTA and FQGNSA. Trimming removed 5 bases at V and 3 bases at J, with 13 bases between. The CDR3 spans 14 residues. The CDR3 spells CASSPEGGYYGYTF. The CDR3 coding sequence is TGTGCCAGCAGCCCGGAGGGGGGCTACTATGGCTACACCTTC.

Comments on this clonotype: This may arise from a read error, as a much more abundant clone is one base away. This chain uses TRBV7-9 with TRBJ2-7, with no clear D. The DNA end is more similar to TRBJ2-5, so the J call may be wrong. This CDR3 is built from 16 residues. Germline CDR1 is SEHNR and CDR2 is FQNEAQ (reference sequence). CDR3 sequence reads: CASSLGIEATQETQYF. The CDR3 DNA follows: TGTGCCAGCAGCTTAGGTATCGAGGCGACCCAAGAGACCCAGTACTTC.

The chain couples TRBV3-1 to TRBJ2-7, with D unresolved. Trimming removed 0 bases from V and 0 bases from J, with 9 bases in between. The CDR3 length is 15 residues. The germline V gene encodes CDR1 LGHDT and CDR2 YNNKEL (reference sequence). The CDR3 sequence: CASSQEGFPSYEQYF. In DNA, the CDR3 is TGTGCCAGCAGCCAAGAAGGGTTCCCCTCCTACGAGCAGTACTTC.

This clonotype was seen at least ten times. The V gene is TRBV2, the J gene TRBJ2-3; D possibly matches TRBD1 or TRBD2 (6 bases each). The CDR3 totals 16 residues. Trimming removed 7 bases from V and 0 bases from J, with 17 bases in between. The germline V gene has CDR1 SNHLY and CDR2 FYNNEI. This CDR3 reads CASTLPGGPSTDTQYF. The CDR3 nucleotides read TGTGCCAGCACCCTACCTGGGGGGCCGAGCACAGATACGCAGTATTTT.

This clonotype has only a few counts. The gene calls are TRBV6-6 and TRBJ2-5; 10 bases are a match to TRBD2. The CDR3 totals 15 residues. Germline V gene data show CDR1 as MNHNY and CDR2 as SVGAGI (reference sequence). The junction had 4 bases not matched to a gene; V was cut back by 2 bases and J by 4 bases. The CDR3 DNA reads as TGTGCCAGCAGTTACGGTAGCGGGGGGACAGAGACCCAGTACTTC. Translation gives CASSYGSGGTETQYF.

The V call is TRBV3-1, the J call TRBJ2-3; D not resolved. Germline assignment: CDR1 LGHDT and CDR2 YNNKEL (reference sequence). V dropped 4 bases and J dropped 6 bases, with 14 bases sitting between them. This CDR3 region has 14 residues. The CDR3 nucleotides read TGTGCCAGCAGCCTGGCGGACCCCCAGGATACGCAGTATTTT. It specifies CASSLADPQDTQYF.

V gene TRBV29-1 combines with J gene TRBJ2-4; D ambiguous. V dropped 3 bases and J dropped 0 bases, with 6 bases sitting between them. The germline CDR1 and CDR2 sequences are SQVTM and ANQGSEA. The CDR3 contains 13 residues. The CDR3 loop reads CSVEGIAKNIQYF. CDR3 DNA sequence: TGCAGCGTTGAGGGGATAGCCAAAAACATTCAGTACTTC.

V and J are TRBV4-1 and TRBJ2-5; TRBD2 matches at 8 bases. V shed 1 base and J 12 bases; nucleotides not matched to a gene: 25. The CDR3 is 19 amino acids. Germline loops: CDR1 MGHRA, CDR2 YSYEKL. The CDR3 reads CASSQAQFRTGTRDNLEYF. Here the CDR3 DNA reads TGCGCCAGCAGCCAAGCCCAGTTCAGAACCGGGACTAGAGATAATCTGGAGTACTTC.

CDR3 protein: CASSYSVRDTYFSEQYF. As DNA, the CDR3 is TGTGCCAGCAGTTACTCGGTACGGGACACCTACTTCTCCGAGCAGTACTTC. The genes are TRBV6-2 or TRBV6-3 and TRBJ2-7; the D gene is possibly TRBD1 (6 bases). V was pared by 0 bases and J by 6 bases, with 21 bases between. The CDR3 is 17 amino acids. CDR1 MNHEY and CDR2 SVGEGT come from the germline V gene.

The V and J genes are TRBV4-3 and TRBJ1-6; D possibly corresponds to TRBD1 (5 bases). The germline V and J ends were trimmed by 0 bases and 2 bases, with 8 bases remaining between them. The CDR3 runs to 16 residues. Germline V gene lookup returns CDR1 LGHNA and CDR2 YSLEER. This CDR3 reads CASSQDQGTYNSPLHF. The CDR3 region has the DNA TGCGCCAGCAGCCAAGATCAGGGTACCTATAATTCACCCCTCCACTTT.

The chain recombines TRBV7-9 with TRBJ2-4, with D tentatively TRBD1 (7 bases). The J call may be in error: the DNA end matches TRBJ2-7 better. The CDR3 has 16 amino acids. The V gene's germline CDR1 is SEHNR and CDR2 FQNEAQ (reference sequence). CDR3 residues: CASSLLEGAGNYEQYF. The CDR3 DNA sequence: TGTGCCAGCAGCTTATTGGAGGGGGCTGGAAACTACGAGCAGTACTTC.

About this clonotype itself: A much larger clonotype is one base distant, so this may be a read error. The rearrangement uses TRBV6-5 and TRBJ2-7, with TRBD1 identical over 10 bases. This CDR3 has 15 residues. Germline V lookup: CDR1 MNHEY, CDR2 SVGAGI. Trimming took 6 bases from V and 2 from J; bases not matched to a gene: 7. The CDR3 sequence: CASSRDRGSAYEQYF. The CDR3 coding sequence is TGTGCCAGCAGCCGGGACAGGGGAAGCGCCTACGAGCAGTACTTC.

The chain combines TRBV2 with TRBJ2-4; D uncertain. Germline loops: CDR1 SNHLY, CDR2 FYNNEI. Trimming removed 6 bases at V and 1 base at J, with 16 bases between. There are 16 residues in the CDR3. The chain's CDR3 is CASRDSSMSAKNIQYF. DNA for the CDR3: TGTGCCAGCAGAGACTCAAGCATGTCGGCCAAAAACATTCAGTACTTC.

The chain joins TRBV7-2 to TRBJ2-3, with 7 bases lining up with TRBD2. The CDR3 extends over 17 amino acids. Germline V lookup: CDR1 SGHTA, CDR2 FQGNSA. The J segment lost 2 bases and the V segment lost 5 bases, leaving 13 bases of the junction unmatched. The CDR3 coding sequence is TGTGCCAGCAGCCTCCCCCCCCGGCGGGGGTACACAGATACGCAGTATTTT. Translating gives CASSLPPRRGYTDTQYF.

CDR3 bases: TGTGCCTGGAGGGGGGGTCTGGGGGGAGAGACCCAGTACTTC. Amino acids: CAWRGGLGGETQYF. The gene calls are TRBV30 and TRBJ2-5, with a tentative D call TRBD2 (6 bases). The CDR3 is made up of 14 amino acids. The germline V gene encodes CDR1 GTSNPN and CDR2 SVGIG (reference sequence). Between the trimmed V and J ends, which lost 3 bases and 4 bases, there was a span of 15 bases.

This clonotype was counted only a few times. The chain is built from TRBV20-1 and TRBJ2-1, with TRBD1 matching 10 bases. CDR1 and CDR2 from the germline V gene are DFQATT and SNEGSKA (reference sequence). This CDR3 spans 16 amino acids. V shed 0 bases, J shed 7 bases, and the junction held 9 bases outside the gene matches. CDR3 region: CSAREKLDRGPNEQFF. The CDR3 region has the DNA TGCAGTGCTAGAGAAAAACTAGACAGGGGGCCGAATGAGCAGTTCTTC.